This record concerns one T cell receptor (beta chain) sequence. The sample originates from a study of cytomegalovirus exposure and HLA in healthy donors. PCR involved 60 Vbeta and 13 Jbeta primers. Repertoires were generated with immunoSEQ multiplex PCR, while TCRdb's copy carries only in-frame clones and drops some. The table records roughly 100,000 clones, around two thirds of them present only once. The TCR sequence derives from a man aged 50 or older in good health and CMV-seropositive. Sequenced: PBMCs.

CDR3 DNA sequence: TGTGCCAGCAGCGAGGGCGGCACCTACAATGAGCAGTTCTTC. As protein: CASSEGGTYNEQFF. The chain is built from TRBV11-2 and TRBJ2-1, with D maybe TRBD2 (5 bases). Trimming shortened V by 5 bases and J by 2 bases, and 10 bases separated the two germline ends. The CDR3 totals 14 residues. Germline-derived CDR1 and CDR2 are SGHAT and FQNNGV.